This note documents a single T cell receptor beta chain sequence. This clonotype was picked up many times. Its specific antigen is unknown. Base quality data are lacking; no much larger clone is found one base away. The germline V gene encodes CDR1 MGHDK and CDR2 SYGVNS. The CDR3 runs 14 residues from the cysteine to the phenylalanine. The DNA shown is the 42-base CDR3, in frame from base 1. Relative to germline, V is 4 bases shorter and J is 0 bases shorter, with 9 bases between their ends. Graves' hyperthyroidism was defined as stable when no progression to ophthalmopathy occurred over 18 months of follow-up. The hyperthyroidism patients were between 18 and 65 years old and newly diagnosed, with a disease duration of less than 2 months. Any patient with an uncontrolled infection, another autoimmune disease, pregnancy or lactation was excluded. Diagnoses were established on the basis of clinical symptoms, serum thyroxine and TRAb, thyroid ultrasound, and orbital computed tomography. PBMCs were separated from roughly 9.6 ml of fresh peripheral blood using Ficoll-Paque density gradient centrifugation. Total RNA was extracted using Trizol reagent, and RNA quality was assessed on an Agilent 2100 Bioanalyzer.

The TCR beta CDR3 regions were amplified from the RNA transcripts. The TCR CDR3 was subjected to a first round of RT-PCR using the HTBI primer set and the Qiagen OneStep RT-PCR kit. The libraries were constructed in a second round of multiplex PCR and then size-selected and purified. Paired-end sequencing of the libraries was performed with 100 bp reads on an Illumina HiSeq2000. In the paper's pipeline: SOAPnuke was used to process the raw data, throwing out any read that contained adapters or uncalled bases, had a mean Phred below 15, or lacked an exact constant-primer or identifier match. High-quality paired reads were merged using COPE v1.2.5, and each unique nucleotide sequence was defined as a clonotype. MiTCR v1.1 was used to align clonotypes to the IMGT TRBV, TRBD and TRBJ reference segments. Analysis was restricted to V-J combinations with a frequency above 0.0001, which covered 98% to 99.2% of repertoires. A TCS score was defined as the ratio of F50 (clonal expansion) to E x V (chaos), with BLOSUM62-based TCRdist applied between CDR3 peptides within each V-J. Welch's t-statistics and random forest reduced 500 to 650 V-J features to roughly 13, which were used in a naive Bayes classifier (R e1071). The similarity between thyroid and blood repertoires was quantified using the Morisita-Horn index. TCRdb reprocessed the public reads (quality trimming at Q25 with fastp, clone calling with MiXCR) and kept in-frame beta chains. CDR3 protein duplicates are merged, each entry listing the most common genes and DNA. It is TCRdb's table, rather than the study itself, that gives the V and J calls and clone size. The sample table shows roughly 100,000 distinct CDR3 sequences, and 45% to 50% are seen once. Approximately 30% of the sample comes from the top ten.

This specimen belongs to a study of T cells in Graves' hyperthyroidism and ophthalmopathy (dated by TCRdb to between 2017 and 2020). General notes on the study: Peripheral blood was collected at initial diagnosis, before any treatment. To identify TCR V-J signatures that set the groups apart, the researchers used a discovery cohort of approximately 98 patients, made up of roughly 40 with Graves' ophthalmopathy and approximately 57 with stable Graves' hyperthyroidism. An independent validation cohort of under 20 hyperthyroidism patients and 17 patients who later progressed to ophthalmopathy tested prospective prediction of ophthalmopathy. For training and testing, the 80 to 100 patients in the discovery cohort were randomly divided in a 7:3 ratio. The study also compared thyroid tissue and blood T-cell repertoires from about 6 Graves' hyperthyroidism patients. After sampling, hyperthyroidism patients received methimazole starting at 30 mg daily, and ophthalmopathy patients received high-dose intravenous methylprednisolone. According to the paper, TCR Vbeta CDR3 sequencing was carried out on roughly 130 peripheral blood samples, which came from 40 to 45 ophthalmopathy, 80 or so hyperthyroidism and approximately 17 progressor patients.

Study-level results and caveats: No statistical method was used to fix the sample size in advance, and group allocation was not hidden from the investigators. In cross-validation, a model built on a 13 V-J signature told ophthalmopathy apart from stable hyperthyroidism with roughly 87% sensitivity and approximately 81% specificity, and in testing the same model reached 80%/75%. In validation, the model predicted progression to ophthalmopathy a median of about 6.5 months before onset, with about 67% sensitivity and roughly 73% specificity. Most expanded thyroid clonotypes (frequency above 0.001) were also detected in blood, a finding suggesting that blood repertoires may reflect thyroid immune responses.

This sequence originates from a middle-aged man with Graves' hyperthyroidism. The material sequenced was blood. The receptor chain draws on TRBV25-1 and TRBJ2-5; no D segment can be confidently identified. The DNA sequence is given as TGTGCCAGCAGTGTGTGGAACGACCAAGAGACCCAGTACTTC. It translates as CASSVWNDQETQYF.